This entry lists 16 T cell receptor beta chains sequenced from one sample in a study of blood T cell repertoires in COVID-19. Libraries were prepared by immunoSEQ multiplex PCR; TCRdb keeps only in-frame clonotypes and omits some of them. The data hold some 110,000 clones, with around 80% observed a single time. The sequenced sample was peripheral blood. Source of these receptors: a man aged 55 to 70 with active or convalescent COVID-19.

This clone was seen a handful of times. The chain is built from TRBV30 and TRBJ1-5, with 7 bases fitting TRBD1. CDR1 and CDR2 (germline): GTSNPN, SVGIG (reference sequence). Losses at the gene ends were 0 bases for V and 6 bases for J; bases not matched to a gene: 8. The CDR3 consists of 15 residues. CDR3 nucleotide sequence: TGTGCCTGGAGTGTAAAGGTAGGGGGCGGTCAGCCCCAGCATTTT. This sequence encodes CAWSVKVGGGQPQHF.

The V gene is TRBV28, the J gene TRBJ1-5; the match to TRBD1 covers 7 bases. Trimming at V came to 4 bases and at J to 15 bases, leaving 9 bases not matched to a gene. The CDR3 has 12 amino acids. From germline, CDR1 is MDHEN and CDR2 SYDVKM. As DNA, the CDR3 is TGTGCCAGCAGTTACGCGACAGGGCCCACGCATTTT. Amino acid sequence: CASSYATGPTHF.

The CDR3 is CATAPGQGGPGELFF. CDR3 nucleotide sequence: TGTGCCACCGCTCCGGGACAGGGAGGTCCCGGGGAGCTGTTTTTT. The chain recombines TRBV24-1 with TRBJ2-2, with 9 nucleotides matching TRBD1. The CDR3 is 15 residues long. V dropped 9 bases and J dropped 6; count of bases not matched to a gene: 10. Germline V gene sequence: CDR1 KGHDR, CDR2 SFDVKD.

V gene TRBV13 combines with J gene TRBJ2-2; unclear D gene. The CDR3 is 16 amino acids. V was clipped by 2 bases and J by 0 bases, with 10 bases between them. Germline V gives CDR1 PRHDT, CDR2 FYEKMQ (reference sequence). The CDR3 DNA reads TGTGCCAGCAGCTTATGGGCCGGCGCGAACACCGGGGAGCTGTTTTTT. Translation: CASSLWAGANTGELFF.

CDR3 amino acids: CASSLQGAPNEQYF. As DNA, the CDR3 is TGTGCCAGCAGTTTACAGGGGGCGCCCAACGAGCAGTACTTC. The chain recombines TRBV6-2 or TRBV6-3 with TRBJ2-7; 9 bases align to TRBD1. This CDR3 contains 14 residues. Trimming at V came to 4 bases and at J to 5 bases, leaving 6 bases not matched to a gene. In germline, CDR1 is MNHEY, CDR2 SVGEGT.

This chain joins TRBV7-8 and TRBJ1-2; D is unclear. Between the trimmed V and J ends, which lost 1 base and 2 bases, there was a span of 8 bases. Germline V gene sequence: CDR1 SGHVS, CDR2 FQNEAQ. This CDR3 has 14 amino acids. The CDR3, as DNA: TGTGCCAGCAGCTTAGGCGAGTCCAACTATGGCTACACCTTC. It codes for CASSLGESNYGYTF.

In DNA form, the CDR3 reads TGTGCCACCAGTGGCGTACAGGGATACCAAGAGACCCAGTACTTC. Residues: CATSGVQGYQETQYF. The chain is built from TRBV24-1 and TRBJ2-5; weak D call: TRBD1 (6 bases). Trimming left V 5 bases short and J 0 bases short, with 12 bases between. Germline assignment: CDR1 KGHDR and CDR2 SFDVKD. The CDR3 extends over 15 amino acids.

This chain uses TRBV15 with TRBJ1-1; D uncertain. The V gene lost 0 bases and the J gene lost 6 bases, with 8 bases spanning the gap. This CDR3 comprises 13 residues. Germline V gene data show CDR1 as LNHNV and CDR2 as YYDKDF (reference sequence). The CDR3 here is CATSRDVVSEAFF. DNA of the CDR3: TGTGCCACCAGCAGAGATGTCGTATCTGAAGCTTTCTTT.

The chain has TRBV6-5 and TRBJ2-7; D is uncertain. V lost 0 bases, J lost 6 bases, and 15 bases lay in between. Germline loops: CDR1 MNHEY, CDR2 SVGAGI. This CDR3 spans 15 amino acids. CDR3 residues: CASSYSRWAAFEQYF. The CDR3 DNA reads as TGTGCCAGCAGTTACTCTCGATGGGCAGCCTTCGAGCAGTACTTC.

The chain uses TRBV30 and TRBJ2-3, with 9 positions matching TRBD2. Germline CDR1 and CDR2: GTSNPN and SVGIG (reference sequence). J gave up 5 bases and V 1 base, and 10 bases lay outside the gene matches. CDR3 length equals 16 residues. CDR3 bases: TGTGCCTGGAGTGGGGGGTATAGCGGGAGTAGAGATACGCAGTATTTT. Protein product: CAWSGGYSGSRDTQYF.

The chain has TRBV7-9 and TRBJ2-2, with TRBD2 identical over 7 bases. Unmatched junction bases numbered 10, after V lost 4 bases and J lost 2 bases. CDR1 SEHNR and CDR2 FQNEAQ come from the germline V gene (reference sequence). The CDR3 totals 17 residues. The CDR3 sequence: CASSSPVGGSNTGELFF. As DNA, the CDR3 is TGTGCCAGCAGCTCACCGGTGGGGGGGTCCAACACCGGGGAGCTGTTTTTT.

The chain links TRBV7-3 to TRBJ2-7; unclear D gene. V was clipped by 5 bases and J by 0 bases, with 11 bases between them. The CDR3 is 14 residues long. Germline V gene data show CDR1 as SGHTA and CDR2 as FQGTGA. This chain's CDR3 is CASSPDSISYEQYF. CDR3 sequence (DNA): TGTGCCAGCAGCCCAGACTCGATCTCCTACGAGCAGTACTTC. Full variable domain (missing parts from reference TRBV7-3 and TRBJ2-7): GAGVSQTPSNKVTEKGKYVELRCDPISGHTALYWYRQSLGQGPEFLIYFQGTGAADDSGLPNDRFFAVRPEGSVSTLKIQRTERGDSAVYLCASSPDSISYEQYFGPGTRLTVT.

This rearrangement joins TRBV5-8 to TRBJ2-1, with a weak D call TRBD2 (7 bases). The CDR3 extends over 13 amino acids. CDR1 and CDR2 from the germline V gene are SGHTS and YDEGEE. Trimming pared 2 bases from V and 7 bases from J, leaving 10 bases between. CDR3 nucleotides: TGTGCCAGCAGCTTAAAGGGGGGGAATGAGCAGTTCTTC. Protein sequence: CASSLKGGNEQFF.

In DNA form, the CDR3 reads TGTGCCAGTAGTATATTAGCGGGTTCCTCCTACAATGAGCAGTTCTTC. Its translation is CASSILAGSSYNEQFF. This chain joins TRBV19 and TRBJ2-1; 7 bases agree with TRBD2. The germline V gene has CDR1 LNHDA and CDR2 SQIVND (reference sequence). This CDR3 has 16 residues. V trimming: 2 bases; J trimming: 0 bases; junction bases outside the gene matches: 4.

V usage is TRBV27 and J usage is TRBJ2-5; TRBD1 matches 7 bases. The CDR3 extends over 15 amino acids. J lost 4 bases, V lost 6 bases, and 11 bases had no gene match. Germline loops: CDR1 MNHEY, CDR2 SMNVEV (reference sequence). Written as DNA, the CDR3 is TGTGCCAGCAGGGGAGTACAGGGGTCGGGAGAGACCCAGTACTTC. As protein: CASRGVQGSGETQYF.

V and J are TRBV30 and TRBJ2-7; no firm D call. V lost 0 bases to trimming and J lost 6 bases, with 12 bases between them. The CDR3 is made up of 13 amino acids. CDR1 and CDR2 from the germline V gene are GTSNPN and SVGIG (reference sequence). Here the CDR3 DNA reads TGTGCCTGGAGTGTAGGAGAGGTGGTCGAGCAGTACTTC. It translates to CAWSVGEVVEQYF.